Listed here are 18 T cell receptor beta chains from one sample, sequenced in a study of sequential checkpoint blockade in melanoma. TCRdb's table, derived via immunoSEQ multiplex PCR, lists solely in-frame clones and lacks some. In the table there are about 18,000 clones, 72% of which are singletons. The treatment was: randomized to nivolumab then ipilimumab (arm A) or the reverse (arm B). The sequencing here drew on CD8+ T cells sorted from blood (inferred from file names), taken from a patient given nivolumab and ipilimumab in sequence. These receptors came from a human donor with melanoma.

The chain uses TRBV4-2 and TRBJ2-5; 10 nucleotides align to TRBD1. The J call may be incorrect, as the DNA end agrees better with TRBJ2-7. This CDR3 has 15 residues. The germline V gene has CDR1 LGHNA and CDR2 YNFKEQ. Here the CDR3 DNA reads TGTGCCAGCAGCCAATCCGGGACAGGGGCGTACGAGCAGTACTTC. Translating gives CASSQSGTGAYEQYF.

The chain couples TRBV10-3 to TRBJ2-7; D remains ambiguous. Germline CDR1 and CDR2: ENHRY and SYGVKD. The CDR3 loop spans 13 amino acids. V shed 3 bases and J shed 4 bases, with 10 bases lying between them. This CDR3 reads CAISDQAQYEQYF. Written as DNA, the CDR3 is TGTGCCATCAGTGACCAGGCACAATACGAGCAGTACTTC.

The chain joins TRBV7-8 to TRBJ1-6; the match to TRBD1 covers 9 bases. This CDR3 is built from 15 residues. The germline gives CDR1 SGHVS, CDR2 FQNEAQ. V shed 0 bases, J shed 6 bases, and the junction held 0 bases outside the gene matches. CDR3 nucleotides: TGTGCCAGCAGCTTAGCGGGACAGGGTAATTCACCCCTCCACTTT. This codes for CASSLAGQGNSPLHF.

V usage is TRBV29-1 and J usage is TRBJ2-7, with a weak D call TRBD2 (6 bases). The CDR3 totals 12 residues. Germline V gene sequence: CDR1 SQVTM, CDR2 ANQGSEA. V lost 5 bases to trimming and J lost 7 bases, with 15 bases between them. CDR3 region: CSVLHLGGEQYF. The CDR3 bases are TGCAGCGTTTTACACCTCGGGGGAGAGCAGTACTTC.

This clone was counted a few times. CDR3 DNA sequence: TGCGCCAGCAGCCAAGGGCAGGGGGGTCAGCCCCAGCATTTT. Protein sequence: CASSQGQGGQPQHF. The chain links TRBV4-1 to TRBJ1-5, with 7 bases that match TRBD1. This CDR3 has 14 residues. CDR1 and CDR2 from the germline V gene are MGHRA and YSYEKL. With 1 base clipped from V and 6 bases from J, the junction kept 3 bases outside the gene matches.

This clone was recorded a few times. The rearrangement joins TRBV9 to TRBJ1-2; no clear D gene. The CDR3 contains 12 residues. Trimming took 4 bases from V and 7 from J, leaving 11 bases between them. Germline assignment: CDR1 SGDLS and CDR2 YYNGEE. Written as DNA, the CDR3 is TGTGCCAGCAGCCCTGGAGGGAGTGGCTACACCTTC. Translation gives CASSPGGSGYTF.

Written as DNA, the CDR3 is TGTGCCAGCAGCGTAGAGGACCGTAGAGGGAACACCATATATTTT. The encoded protein is CASSVEDRRGNTIYF. The chain employs TRBV9 and TRBJ1-3, with unresolved D. The CDR3 runs 15 residues. CDR1 and CDR2 from the germline V gene are SGDLS and YYNGEE. The germline V and J ends were trimmed by 0 bases and 7 bases, with 14 bases remaining between them.

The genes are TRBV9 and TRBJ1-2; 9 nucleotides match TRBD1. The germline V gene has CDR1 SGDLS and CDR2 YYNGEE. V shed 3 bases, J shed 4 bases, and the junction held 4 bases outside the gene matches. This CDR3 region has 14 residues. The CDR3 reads CASSGGTGLYGYTF. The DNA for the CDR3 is TGTGCCAGCAGCGGAGGGACAGGGCTCTATGGCTACACCTTC.

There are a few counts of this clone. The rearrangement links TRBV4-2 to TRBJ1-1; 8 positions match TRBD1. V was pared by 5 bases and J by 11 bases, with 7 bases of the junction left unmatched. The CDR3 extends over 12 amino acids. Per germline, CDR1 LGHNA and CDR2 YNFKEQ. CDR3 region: CASSFGRTGAFF. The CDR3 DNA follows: TGTGCCAGCAGCTTCGGGCGGACAGGGGCTTTCTTT.

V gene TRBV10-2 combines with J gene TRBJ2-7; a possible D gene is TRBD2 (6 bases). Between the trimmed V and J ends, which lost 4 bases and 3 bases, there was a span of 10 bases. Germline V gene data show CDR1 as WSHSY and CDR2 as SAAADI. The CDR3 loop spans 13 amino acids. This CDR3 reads CASSGRAGYEQYF. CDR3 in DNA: TGCGCCAGCAGTGGGAGGGCCGGCTACGAGCAGTACTTC.

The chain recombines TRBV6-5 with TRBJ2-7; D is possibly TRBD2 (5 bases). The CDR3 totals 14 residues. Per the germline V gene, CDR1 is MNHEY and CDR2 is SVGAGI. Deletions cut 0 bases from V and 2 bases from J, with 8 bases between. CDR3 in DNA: TGTGCCAGCAGTTACTCAGAGGGCCCCTACGAGCAGTACTTC. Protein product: CASSYSEGPYEQYF.

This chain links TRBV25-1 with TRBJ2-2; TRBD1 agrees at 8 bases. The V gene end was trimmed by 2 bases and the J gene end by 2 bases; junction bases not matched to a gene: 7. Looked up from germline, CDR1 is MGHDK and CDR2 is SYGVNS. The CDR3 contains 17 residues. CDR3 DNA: TGTGCCAGCAGTGAACAGGGGGCGCTTCGTAACACCGGGGAGCTGTTTTTT. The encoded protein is CASSEQGALRNTGELFF.

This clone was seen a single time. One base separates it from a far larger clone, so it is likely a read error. Here the CDR3 DNA reads TGTGCCAGCAGCGTATGGGAGGGGGTCTTTGGCTACACCTTC. Encoded protein: CASSVWEGVFGYTF. The chain combines TRBV5-7 with TRBJ1-2; weak D call: TRBD1 (6 bases). TRBV5-7 is classed as an ORF, of uncertain function. The CDR3 covers 14 residues. Between the trimmed V and J ends, which lost 4 bases and 7 bases, there was a span of 17 bases.

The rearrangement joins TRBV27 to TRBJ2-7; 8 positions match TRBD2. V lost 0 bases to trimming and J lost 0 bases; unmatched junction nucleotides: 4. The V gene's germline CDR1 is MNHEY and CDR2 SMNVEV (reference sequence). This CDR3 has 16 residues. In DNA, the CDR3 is TGTGCCAGCAGTTTATCCGGCGGGAGGACCTCCTACGAGCAGTACTTC. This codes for CASSLSGGRTSYEQYF.

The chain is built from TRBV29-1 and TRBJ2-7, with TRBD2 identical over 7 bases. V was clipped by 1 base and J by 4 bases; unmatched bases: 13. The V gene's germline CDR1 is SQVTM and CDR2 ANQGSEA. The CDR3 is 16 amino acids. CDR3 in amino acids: CSVEVSSGEPPYEQYF. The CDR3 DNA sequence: TGCAGCGTTGAAGTCTCCAGCGGGGAGCCCCCATACGAGCAGTACTTC.

In nucleotides, the CDR3 is TGTGCCAGCAGCTTAGGGGGGTACTATGGCTACACCTTC. It codes for CASSLGGYYGYTF. The chain recombines TRBV28 with TRBJ1-2, with a weak D call TRBD1 (6 bases). Germline CDR1 reads MDHEN; CDR2 reads SYDVKM. Trimming shortened V by 6 bases and J by 3 bases, and 11 bases separated the two germline ends. The CDR3 spans 13 residues.

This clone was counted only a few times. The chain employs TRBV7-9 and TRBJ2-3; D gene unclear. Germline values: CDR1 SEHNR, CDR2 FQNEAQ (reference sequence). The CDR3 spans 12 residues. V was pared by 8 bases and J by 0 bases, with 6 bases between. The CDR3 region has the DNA TGTGCCAGCCAATCAAGCACAGATACGCAGTATTTT. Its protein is CASQSSTDTQYF.

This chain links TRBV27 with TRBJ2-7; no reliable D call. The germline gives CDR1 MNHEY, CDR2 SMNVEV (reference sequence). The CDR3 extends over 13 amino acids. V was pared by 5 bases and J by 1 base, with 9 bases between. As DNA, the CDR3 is TGTGCCAGCAGTGACAAAACGTCCTACGAGCAGTACTTC. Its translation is CASSDKTSYEQYF.